These 21 T cell receptor beta chains share one sample of origin, sequenced in a study of Ad26.COV2.S vaccination and SARS-CoV-2 variants (dated by TCRdb to about 2021). The time point label for this specimen denotes: individuals recovered from natural SARS-CoV-2 infection. Library preparation employed the immunoSEQ multiplex PCR assay. TCRdb holds this immuneACCESS table with in-frame rearrangements only. Some clones are missing; in checked studies, unresolved V genes explain under half, and the rest has no known cause. The sample profile shows roughly 380,000 clones; about 91% of them were found once. Under 5% of the sample is in the top ten clones. The starting material was peripheral blood, obtained after recovery from COVID-19. The source is a human donor who had recovered from COVID-19.

V and J are TRBV6-2 or TRBV6-3 and TRBJ1-2; no firm D call. The CDR3 covers 13 residues. Germline lookup yields CDR1 MNHEY and CDR2 SVGEGT. V was pared by 6 bases and J by 6 bases, with 14 bases between. CDR3 sequence (DNA): TGTGCCAGCAGACCTAGAGGTACCCATGGCTACACCTTC. It translates to CASRPRGTHGYTF.

This chain connects TRBV2 to TRBJ2-2, with TRBD1 identical over 9 bases. Germline values: CDR1 SNHLY, CDR2 FYNNEI. The CDR3 extends over 14 amino acids. The junction had 4 bases not matched to a gene; V was cut back by 5 bases and J by 6 bases. In DNA form, the CDR3 reads TGTGCCAGCAGTCCCGGGACAGGGTCCGGGGAGCTGTTTTTT. Its protein is CASSPGTGSGELFF.

V is TRBV15 and J is TRBJ1-1; D unclear. The CDR3 totals 13 residues. Germline assignment: CDR1 LNHNV and CDR2 YYDKDF (reference sequence). V lost 5 bases to trimming and J lost 1 base, with 8 bases between them. CDR3 loop: CATSAGRNTEAFF. Written as DNA, the CDR3 is TGTGCCACCAGCGCGGGGAGGAACACTGAAGCTTTCTTT. The entire variable domain, with the rest obtained from reference TRBV15 and TRBJ1-1, is as follows: DAMVIQNPRYQVTQFGKPVTLSCSQTLNHNVMYWYQQKSSQAPKLLFHYYDKDFNNEADTPDNFQSRRPNTSFCFLDIRSPGLGDTAMYLCATSAGRNTEAFFGQGTRLTVV.

The chain links TRBV5-4 to TRBJ2-7; possible D gene TRBD1, 6 bases. V was cut by 1 base and J by 4 bases, with 18 bases left in between. Looked up from germline, CDR1 is SGHNT and CDR2 is YYREEE (reference sequence). This CDR3 has 16 amino acids. The CDR3 DNA sequence: TGTGCCAGCAGCTTGTTACCCGGAGCAGGGGCGTACGAGCAGTACTTC. This codes for CASSLLPGAGAYEQYF.

The chain couples TRBV7-8 to TRBJ1-2, with D possibly TRBD1 on 6 matching bases. CDR1 is SGHVS, CDR2 FQNEAQ, per germline. V was clipped by 6 bases and J by 4 bases, with 33 bases between them. The CDR3 runs to 20 residues. CDR3 nucleotides: TGTGCCAGCAGACCTAGGGGGACACCACAGCGGGGTTTCCCTTCCTATGGCTACACCTTC. Translated: CASRPRGTPQRGFPSYGYTF.

The rearrangement joins TRBV5-1 to TRBJ1-3, with D maybe TRBD1 (6 bases). There are 16 residues in the CDR3. Between the trimmed V and J ends, which lost 0 bases and 4 bases, there was a span of 14 bases. CDR1 SGHRS and CDR2 YFSETQ come from the germline V gene. The DNA of the CDR3 is TGCGCCAGCAGCTTGGGTGGGGGGCCGATCGGAAACACCATATATTTT. Its protein is CASSLGGGPIGNTIYF.

The chain uses TRBV5-1 and TRBJ2-1, with 8 bases that match TRBD2. The trim removed 3 bases at V and 3 bases at J, leaving 8 bases unmatched. This CDR3 region has 16 residues. From germline, CDR1 is SGHRS and CDR2 YFSETQ. The CDR3 coding sequence is TGCGCCAGCAGCTCCGCGGGGGGCGGAGACTACAATGAGCAGTTCTTC. Encoded protein: CASSSAGGGDYNEQFF.

This clone is a singleton in its sample. The V gene is TRBV5-1, the J gene TRBJ1-1; 8 bases align to TRBD1. Germline CDR1 is SGHRS and CDR2 is YFSETQ. The CDR3 sequence is 14 residues long. V lost 5 bases and J lost 2; bases outside the gene matches: 5. The CDR3 bases are TGCGCCAGCAGATCCGGACAGGGAAACACTGAAGCTTTCTTT. Its translation is CASRSGQGNTEAFF.

Worth noting for this clone: At one boundary the junction diverges from the germline segment, which might be a read error. The gene calls are TRBV7-9 and TRBJ2-1; 12 positions agree with TRBD2. CDR1 is SEHNR and CDR2 is FQNEAQ in the germline V gene (reference sequence). The CDR3 totals 14 residues. CDR3 sequence reads: CASSLAGGRNEQFF. CDR3 DNA: TGTGCCAGCAGCCTAGCGGGGGGGCGAAATGAGCAGTTCTTC.

The chain joins TRBV5-6 to TRBJ2-2, with D hard to call. V was pared by 6 bases and J by 3 bases, with 9 bases between. CDR1 and CDR2 (germline): SGHDT, YYEEEE. The CDR3 is 13 amino acids. The CDR3 nucleotides read TGTGCCAGCACCTGGTGGCACACCGGGGAGCTGTTTTTT. It specifies CASTWWHTGELFF.

The rearrangement joins TRBV9 to TRBJ2-7, with a weak D call TRBD2 (7 bases). V was cut by 0 bases and J by 2 bases, with 12 bases left in between. The CDR3 has 15 residues. The germline V gene has CDR1 SGDLS and CDR2 YYNGEE. CDR3 nucleotide sequence: TGTGCCAGCAGCGTAGCGGGGGGCCAGGCCTACGAGCAGTACTTC. This sequence encodes CASSVAGGQAYEQYF.

The genes are TRBV4-2 and TRBJ2-3; weak D call: TRBD1 (5 bases). This CDR3 comprises 16 residues. The ends were cut back, 4 bases at V and 3 bases at J, with 17 bases in the middle. Germline V gene data show CDR1 as LGHNA and CDR2 as YNFKEQ. CDR3 DNA: TGTGCCAGCAGCCGGGAAGGGGCTAGTCGAACAGATACGCAGTATTTT. The encoded protein is CASSREGASRTDTQYF.

V is TRBV4-3 and J is TRBJ1-6, with D unclear. This CDR3 comprises 15 residues. Germline-derived CDR1 and CDR2 are LGHNA and YSLEER. Trimming took off 3 bases at V and 5 bases at J, with 11 bases between the two ends. The CDR3 DNA reads TGCGCCAGCAGCCAGTACGGACTGAATAATTCACCCCTCCACTTT. As protein: CASSQYGLNNSPLHF.

V usage is TRBV7-9 and J usage is TRBJ2-7; a possible D gene is TRBD2 (5 bases). This CDR3 has 14 amino acids. The V gene lost 7 bases and the J gene lost 1 base, with 14 bases spanning the gap. CDR1 and CDR2 (germline): SEHNR, FQNEAQ (reference sequence). The CDR3 nucleotides are TGTGCCAGCACCCTAACCGGGGTATCCTACGAGCAGTACTTC. Protein product: CASTLTGVSYEQYF.

This rearrangement joins TRBV19 to TRBJ1-3; D is unresolved. Germline V lookup: CDR1 LNHDA, CDR2 SQIVND (reference sequence). The germline V and J ends were trimmed by 2 bases and 0 bases, with 11 bases remaining between them. This CDR3 contains 16 residues. For the CDR3, the DNA is TGTGCCAGTAGTATACGAATGGGGTTCTCTGGAAACACCATATATTTT. It translates to CASSIRMGFSGNTIYF. The whole variable domain, filled in from reference TRBV19 and TRBJ1-3, reads DGGITQSPKYLFRKEGQNVTLSCEQNLNHDAMYWYRQDPGQGLRLIYYSQIVNDFQKGDIAEGYSVSREKKESFPLTVTSAQKNPTAFYLCASSIRMGFSGNTIYFGEGSWLTVV.

The gene calls are TRBV25-1 and TRBJ2-5, with 7 bases identical to TRBD2. The CDR3 covers 14 residues. V was clipped by 6 bases and J by 1 base; unmatched bases: 5. In germline, CDR1 is MGHDK, CDR2 SYGVNS. In DNA, the CDR3 is TGTGCCAGCAGAGGACTAGGGCCCCAAGAGACCCAGTACTTC. Its translation: CASRGLGPQETQYF.

J is TRBJ2-5 and V is TRBV11-2; TRBD2 aligns across 8 bases. The CDR3 sequence is 16 residues long. Germline V gene lookup returns CDR1 SGHAT and CDR2 FQNNGV. The V gene end was trimmed by 3 bases and the J gene end by 5 bases; junction bases not matched to a gene: 11. CDR3 protein: CASSLRSGGLRETQYF. The CDR3 nucleotides read TGTGCCAGCAGCTTGCGAAGCGGGGGCCTCCGGGAGACCCAGTACTTC. Based on the CDR3 plus reference TRBV11-2 and TRBJ2-5, the full variable domain is EAGVAQSPRYKIIEKRQSVAFWCNPISGHATLYWYQQILGQGPKLLIQFQNNGVVDDSQLPKDRFSAERLKGVDSTLKIQPAKLEDSAVYLCASSLRSGGLRETQYFGPGTRLLVL.

The chain employs TRBV27 and TRBJ2-1, with 8 bases that match TRBD1. Germline CDR1 MNHEY, CDR2 SMNVEV (reference sequence). V gave up 0 bases and J gave up 5 bases; unmatched junction bases: 12. The CDR3 loop spans 18 amino acids. The CDR3 here is CASSLSLPRDRKNNEQFF. The CDR3 nucleotides are TGTGCCAGCAGTTTATCGCTACCCCGGGACAGGAAAAACAATGAGCAGTTCTTC.

This rearrangement joins TRBV29-1 to TRBJ1-1; the D gene is possibly TRBD1 (5 bases). Germline-derived CDR1 and CDR2 are SQVTM and ANQGSEA. The ends were cut back, 0 bases at V and 11 bases at J, with 10 bases in the middle. CDR3 length equals 11 residues. The CDR3 DNA reads TGCAGCGTTGAAGACCGCAGGGATGCTTTCTTT. It encodes CSVEDRRDAFF. Based on the CDR3 plus reference TRBV29-1 and TRBJ1-1, the full variable domain is SAVISQKPSRDICQRGTSLTIQCQVDSQVTMMFWYRQQPGQSLTLIATANQGSEATYESGFVIDKFPISRPNLTFSTLTVSNMSPEDSSIYLCSVEDRRDAFFGQGTRLTVV.

This chain's CDR3 is CASSQEHRRNEQFF. CDR3 DNA: TGTGCCAGCAGCCAAGAACATCGAAGAAATGAGCAGTTCTTC. This chain links TRBV3-1 (or the pseudogene TRBV3-2) with TRBJ2-1; D gene ambiguous. CDR3 length: 14 residues. Trimming removed 0 bases at V and 7 bases at J, with 10 bases between. CDR1 and CDR2 from the germline V gene are LGHDT and YNNKEL (reference sequence).

This rearrangement joins TRBV7-9 to TRBJ2-5; a weak D match, TRBD1 (5 bases). The germline V gene encodes CDR1 SEHNR and CDR2 FQNEAQ (reference sequence). The V gene lost 2 bases and the J gene lost 4 bases, with 11 bases spanning the gap. This CDR3 spans 14 amino acids. The CDR3 sequence is CASSLPARVETQYF. The CDR3 region has the DNA TGTGCCAGCAGCTTACCTGCCAGGGTAGAGACCCAGTACTTC.